This T cell receptor (beta chain) was profiled in a study of radiation and T cells in renal cell carcinoma. Note on this clone: No antigen is known for it.

Some clones are missing from TCRdb's copy, which holds only in-frame ones; the method was immunoSEQ multiplex PCR. The sample yields about 140,000 clones, less than 90% seen once. There are 17 residues in the CDR3. Germline assignment: CDR1 MNHEY and CDR2 SMNVEV (reference sequence). V lost 1 base, J lost 1 base, and 13 bases lay in between. Noted time point: baseline pretreatment blood. As to treatment: 15 Gy SBRT to primary tumor, nephrectomy 4 weeks later. Radiation-treated patients gave blood at baseline, week 2 and week 4. The tumor was a clear cell renal cell carcinoma. General observations from the study: From baseline, blood top tumor clonotypes peaked at 2 weeks post-radiation. Pretreatment tumor biopsies were lacking, so baseline clonotypes are unknown.

This chain links TRBV27 with TRBJ2-2; D possibly corresponds to TRBD1 (6 bases). This TCR came from a woman aged 45-60 years with renal cell carcinoma. The source material was blood, sampled from a patient whose treatment included radiotherapy and nephrectomy. CDR3 residues: CASSLWFGGENTGELFF. In DNA, the CDR3 is TGTGCCAGCAGTTTATGGTTTGGGGGCGAGAACACCGGGGAGCTGTTTTTT.